This T cell receptor (beta chain) derives from a study of shared clonotypes between healthy human individuals. It was across several immunoSEQ plates that each subset's genomic DNA was evenly split. The data were produced by immunoSEQ multiplex PCR, yet TCRdb's version contains in-frame clones alone and is incomplete. The profile shows about 1.5 million clones, about 96% of them singletons. With regard to this clone: The antigen remains unidentified.

Study-wide points: Sample collection involved blood only; tissue repertoires are likely different.

This CDR3 has 15 residues. Germline CDR1 is SGHNT and CDR2 is YENEEA. Trimming stripped 4 bases from V and 8 bases from J, with 21 bases between. Negatively enriched CD4+ T cells were divided by CD45RA into naive and memory. The source material was naive CD4+ T cells sorted from blood. Regarding subset: CD45RA+ positively selected. The TCR was taken from a man aged 25 to 45 in good health. The chain couples TRBV11-3 to TRBJ2-7, with D perhaps given as TRBD1 or TRBD2 (5 bases each). CDR3 bases: TGTGCCAGCAGCTACGGGACGTCGGTCCAAGGGCAGCAGTACTTC. Translated: CASSYGTSVQGQQYF.